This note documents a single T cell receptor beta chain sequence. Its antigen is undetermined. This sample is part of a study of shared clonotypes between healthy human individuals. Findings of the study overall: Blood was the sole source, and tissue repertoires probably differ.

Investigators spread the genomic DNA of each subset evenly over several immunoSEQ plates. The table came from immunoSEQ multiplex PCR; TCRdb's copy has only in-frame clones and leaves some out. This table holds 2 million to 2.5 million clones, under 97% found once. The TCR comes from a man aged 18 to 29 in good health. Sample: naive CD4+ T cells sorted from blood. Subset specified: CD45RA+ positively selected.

DNA of the CDR3: TGTGCCAGCAGTAATAAGTTGAAACTGTTTTTT. Its protein is CASSNKLKLFF. V usage is TRBV28 and J usage is TRBJ1-4; no clear D. The CDR3 runs to 11 residues. Germline assignment: CDR1 MDHEN and CDR2 SYDVKM. V was shortened by 5 bases and J by 11 bases, with 9 bases between the two germline ends. The full variable domain, in which reference TRBV28 and TRBJ1-4 provide the parts outside the CDR3, is DVKVTQSSRYLVKRTGEKVFLECVQDMDHENMFWYRQDPGLGLRLIYFSYDVKMKEKGDIPEGYSVSREKKERFSLILESASTNQTSMYLCASSNKLKLFFGSGTQLSVL.